This TCR beta chain is drawn from a study of T-cell memory formation after mild COVID-19. Germline assignment: CDR1 SQVTM and CDR2 ANQGSEA. Trimming left V 0 bases short and J 1 base short, with 24 bases between. CDR3 length: 19 amino acids. Via MiXCR, TCRdb re-called the 5' RACE reads, giving one row per CDR3 protein. Of tens of thousands of distinct CDR3 sequences in the sample, around 13% are singletons; the top ten hold 31%. The sequence was collected from an adult woman who had mild COVID-19 (a few samples of this study predate the infection). Cell type and time point are not known. The sequenced sample was PBMCs or a T cell subset sorted from them (not recorded which). The rearrangement links TRBV29-1 to TRBJ1-1; tentatively, D is TRBD1 (5 bases). CDR3 protein: CSVEDLHVAGHRPNTEAFF. CDR3 coding DNA: TGCAGCGTTGAAGATCTCCATGTCGCGGGGCACAGACCGAACACTGAAGCTTTCTTT.